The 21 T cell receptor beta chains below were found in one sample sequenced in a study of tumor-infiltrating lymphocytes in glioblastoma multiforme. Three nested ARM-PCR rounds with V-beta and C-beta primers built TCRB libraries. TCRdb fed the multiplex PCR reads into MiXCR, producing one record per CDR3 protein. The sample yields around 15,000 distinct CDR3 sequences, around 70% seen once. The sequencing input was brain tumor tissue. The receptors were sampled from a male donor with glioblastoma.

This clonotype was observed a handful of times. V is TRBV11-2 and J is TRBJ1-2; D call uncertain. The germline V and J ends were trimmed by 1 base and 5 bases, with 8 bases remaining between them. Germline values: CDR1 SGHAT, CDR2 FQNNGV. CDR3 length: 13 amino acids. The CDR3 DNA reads TGTGCCAGCAGCTTAGGTGCTGGATATGGCTACACCTTC. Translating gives CASSLGAGYGYTF. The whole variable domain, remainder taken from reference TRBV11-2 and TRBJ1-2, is EAGVAQSPRYKIIEKRQSVAFWCNPISGHATLYWYQQILGQGPKLLIQFQNNGVVDDSQLPKDRFSAERLKGVDSTLKIQPAKLEDSAVYLCASSLGAGYGYTFGSGTRLTVV.

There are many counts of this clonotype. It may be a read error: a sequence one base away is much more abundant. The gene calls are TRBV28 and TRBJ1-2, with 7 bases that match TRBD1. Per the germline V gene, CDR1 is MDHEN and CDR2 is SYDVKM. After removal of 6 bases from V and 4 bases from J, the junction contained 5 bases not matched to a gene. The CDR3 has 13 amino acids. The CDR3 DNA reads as TGTGCCAGCAGCCCAGGACAGGTCTATGGCTACACCTTC. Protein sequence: CASSPGQVYGYTF.

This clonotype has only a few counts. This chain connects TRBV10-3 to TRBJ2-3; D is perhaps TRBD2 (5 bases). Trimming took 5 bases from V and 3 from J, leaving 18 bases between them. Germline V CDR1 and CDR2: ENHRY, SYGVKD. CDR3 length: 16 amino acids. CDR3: CAISRGLHLSTDTQYF. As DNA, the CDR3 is TGTGCCATCAGTAGAGGACTCCACCTTAGTACAGATACGCAGTATTTT.

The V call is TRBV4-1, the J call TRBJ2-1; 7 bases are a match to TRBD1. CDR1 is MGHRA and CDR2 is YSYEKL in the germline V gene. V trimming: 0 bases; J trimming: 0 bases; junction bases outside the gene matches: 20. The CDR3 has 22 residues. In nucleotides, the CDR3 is TGCGCCAGCAGCCAAGATCTAATGAATGTGAGGGGGCTCTATAGCTCCTACAATGAGCAGTTCTTC. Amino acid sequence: CASSQDLMNVRGLYSSYNEQFF.

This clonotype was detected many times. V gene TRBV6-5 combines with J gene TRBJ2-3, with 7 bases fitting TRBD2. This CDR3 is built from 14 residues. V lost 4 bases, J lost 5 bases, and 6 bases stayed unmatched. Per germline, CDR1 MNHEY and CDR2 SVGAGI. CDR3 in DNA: TGTGCCAGCAGTTTGACTAGCAGAGGAGATACGCAGTATTTT. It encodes CASSLTSRGDTQYF.

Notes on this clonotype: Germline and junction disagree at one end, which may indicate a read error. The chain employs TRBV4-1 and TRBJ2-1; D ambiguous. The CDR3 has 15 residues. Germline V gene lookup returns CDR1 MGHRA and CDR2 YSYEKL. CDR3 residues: CARSQEEMPFNEEFF. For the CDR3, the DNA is TGCGCCAGGAGCCAAGAAGAAATGCCCTTTAATGAGGAGTTCTTC.

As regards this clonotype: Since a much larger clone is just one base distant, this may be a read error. CDR3 nucleotide sequence: TGCAGTGCTAGAGGGTTTGGAGGAGAGACCCAGTACTTC. Amino acids: CSARGFGGETQYF. The chain employs TRBV20-1 and TRBJ2-5, with D possibly matching TRBD2 (5 bases). Trimming took off 1 base at V and 4 bases at J, with 10 bases between the two ends. Per germline, CDR1 DFQATT and CDR2 SNEGSKA (reference sequence). CDR3 length: 13 amino acids.

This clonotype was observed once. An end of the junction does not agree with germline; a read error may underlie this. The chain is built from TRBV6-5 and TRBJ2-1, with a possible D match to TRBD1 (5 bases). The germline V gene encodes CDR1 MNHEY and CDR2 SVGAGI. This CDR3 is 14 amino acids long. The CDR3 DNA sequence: TGTACCAGCAGTTACGGGCAGGGCTTCGGTGAGCAATTCTTC. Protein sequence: CTSSYGQGFGEQFF.

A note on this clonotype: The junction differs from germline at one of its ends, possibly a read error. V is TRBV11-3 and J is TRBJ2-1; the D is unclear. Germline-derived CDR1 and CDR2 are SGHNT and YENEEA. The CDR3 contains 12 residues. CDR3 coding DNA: TGTGCCAGAAGCTTAGCTCCCGATGAGCAGCTCTTC. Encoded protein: CARSLAPDEQLF.

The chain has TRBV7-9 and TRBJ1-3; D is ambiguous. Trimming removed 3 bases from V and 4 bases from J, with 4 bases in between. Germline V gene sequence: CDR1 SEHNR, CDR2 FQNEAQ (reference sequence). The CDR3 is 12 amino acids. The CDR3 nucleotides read TGTGCCAGCAGCTTTACGGGAAACACCATATATTTT. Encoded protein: CASSFTGNTIYF. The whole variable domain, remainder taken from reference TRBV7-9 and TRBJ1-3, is DTGVSQNPRHKITKRGQNVTFRCDPISEHNRLYWYRQTLGQGPEFLTYFQNEAQLEKSRLLSDRFSAERPKGSFSTLEIQRTEQGDSAMYLCASSFTGNTIYFGEGSWLTVV.

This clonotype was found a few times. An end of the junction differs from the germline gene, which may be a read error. In DNA form, the CDR3 reads TGTGCCAGCAGCGACAGGGACACCGGGGAGCTGCTTTTT. It codes for CASSDRDTGELLF. This sequence joins TRBV11-3 and TRBJ2-2; 7 bases align to TRBD1. This CDR3 comprises 13 residues. Germline V gene lookup returns CDR1 SGHNT and CDR2 YENEEA.

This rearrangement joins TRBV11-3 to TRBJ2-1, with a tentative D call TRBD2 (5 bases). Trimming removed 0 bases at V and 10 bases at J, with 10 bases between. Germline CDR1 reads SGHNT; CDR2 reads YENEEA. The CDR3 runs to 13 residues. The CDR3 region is CASSLDRSVEQFF. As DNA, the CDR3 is TGTGCCAGCAGCTTAGATCGTAGCGTGGAGCAGTTCTTC.

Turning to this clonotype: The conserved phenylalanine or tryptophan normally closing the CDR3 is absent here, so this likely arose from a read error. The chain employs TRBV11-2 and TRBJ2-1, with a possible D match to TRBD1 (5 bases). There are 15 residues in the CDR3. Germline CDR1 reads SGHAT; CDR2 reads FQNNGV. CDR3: CAGSLAPVRVNEQFL. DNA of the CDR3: TGTGCCGGCAGCTTAGCCCCCGTCAGGGTCAATGAGCAGTTCTTA.

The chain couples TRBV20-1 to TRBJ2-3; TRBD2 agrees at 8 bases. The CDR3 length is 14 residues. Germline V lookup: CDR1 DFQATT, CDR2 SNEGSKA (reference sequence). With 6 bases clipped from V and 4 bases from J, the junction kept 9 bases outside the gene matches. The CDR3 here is CSASGAGGPDTQYF. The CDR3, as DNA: TGCAGTGCCTCGGGCGCGGGGGGCCCAGATACGCAGTATTTT.

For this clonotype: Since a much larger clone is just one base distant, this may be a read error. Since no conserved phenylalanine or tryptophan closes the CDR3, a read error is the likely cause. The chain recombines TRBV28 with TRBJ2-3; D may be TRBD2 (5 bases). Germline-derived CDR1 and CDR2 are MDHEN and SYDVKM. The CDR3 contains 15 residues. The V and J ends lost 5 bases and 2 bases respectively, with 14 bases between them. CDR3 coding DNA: TGTGCCAGCAGTCCCCCTAGCAGACACACAGATACGCAGTATTCT. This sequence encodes CASSPPSRHTDTQYS.

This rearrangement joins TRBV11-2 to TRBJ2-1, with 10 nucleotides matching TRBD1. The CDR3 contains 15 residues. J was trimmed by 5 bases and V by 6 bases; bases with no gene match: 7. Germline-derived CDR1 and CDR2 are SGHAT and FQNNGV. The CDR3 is CASSIWDRGHNEQFF. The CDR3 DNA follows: TGTGCCAGCAGTATATGGGACAGGGGTCACAATGAGCAGTTCTTC.

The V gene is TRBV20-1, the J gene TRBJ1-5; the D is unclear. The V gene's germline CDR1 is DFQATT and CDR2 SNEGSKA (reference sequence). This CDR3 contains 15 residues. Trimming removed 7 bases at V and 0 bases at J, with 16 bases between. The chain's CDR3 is CSVRKAAVSNQPQHF. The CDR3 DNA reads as TGCAGTGTCAGAAAAGCGGCAGTTAGCAATCAGCCCCAGCATTTT.

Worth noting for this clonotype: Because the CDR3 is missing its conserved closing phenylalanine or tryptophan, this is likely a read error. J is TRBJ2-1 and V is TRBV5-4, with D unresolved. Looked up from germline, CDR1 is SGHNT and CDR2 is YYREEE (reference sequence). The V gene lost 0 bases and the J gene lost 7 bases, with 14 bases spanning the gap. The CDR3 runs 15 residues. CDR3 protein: CASSLGNSRINEQFL. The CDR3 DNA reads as TGTGCCAGCAGCTTGGGGAATAGCCGGATAAATGAGCAGTTCTTG.

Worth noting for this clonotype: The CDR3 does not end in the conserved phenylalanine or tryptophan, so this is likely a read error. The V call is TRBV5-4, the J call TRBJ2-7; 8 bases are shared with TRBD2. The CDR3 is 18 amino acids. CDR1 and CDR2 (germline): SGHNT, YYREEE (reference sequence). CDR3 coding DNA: TGTGCCAACAGCTTACCCGGTACTAGCGGATCCTATTGGGGGGAGCAGTACTTG. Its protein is CANSLPGTSGSYWGEQYL.

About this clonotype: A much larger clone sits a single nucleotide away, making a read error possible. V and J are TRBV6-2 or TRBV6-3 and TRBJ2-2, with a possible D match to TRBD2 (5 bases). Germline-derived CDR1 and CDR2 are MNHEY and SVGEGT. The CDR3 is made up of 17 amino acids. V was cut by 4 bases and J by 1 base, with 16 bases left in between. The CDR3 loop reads CASSLWSWRKNTGELFF. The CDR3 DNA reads TGTGCCAGCAGTTTATGGAGCTGGAGGAAGAACACCGGGGAGCTGTTTTTT.

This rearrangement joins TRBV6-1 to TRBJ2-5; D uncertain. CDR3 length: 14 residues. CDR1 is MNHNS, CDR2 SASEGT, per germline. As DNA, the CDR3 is TGTGGCAGTGCCCTAAGGGCGAGCCAAGAGACCCAGTACTTC. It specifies CGSALRASQETQYF.